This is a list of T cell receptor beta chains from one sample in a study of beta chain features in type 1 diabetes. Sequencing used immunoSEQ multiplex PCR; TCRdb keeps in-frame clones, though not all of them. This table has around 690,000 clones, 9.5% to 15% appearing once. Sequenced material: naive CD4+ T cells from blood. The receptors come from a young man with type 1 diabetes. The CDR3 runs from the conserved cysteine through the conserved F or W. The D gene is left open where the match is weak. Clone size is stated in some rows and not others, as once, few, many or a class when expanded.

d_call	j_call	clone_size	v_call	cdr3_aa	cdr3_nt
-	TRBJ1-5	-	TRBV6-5	CASSPTGFHQPQHF	TGTGCCAGCAGTCCTACAGGGTTTCATCAGCCCCAGCATTTT
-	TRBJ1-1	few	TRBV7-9	CASNTGTSNTEAFF	TGTGCCAGCAACACCGGGACTTCGAACACTGAAGCTTTCTTT
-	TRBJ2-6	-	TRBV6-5	CASRLQNSGANVLTF	TGTGCCAGCAGGCTTCAGAACTCTGGGGCCAACGTCCTGACTTTC
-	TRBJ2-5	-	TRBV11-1	CASSRWLGRPARETQYF	TGTGCCAGCAGCCGTTGGTTAGGGCGTCCTGCGCGGGAGACCCAGTACTTC
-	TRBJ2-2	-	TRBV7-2	CASSLGPPNTGELFF	TGTGCCAGTTCCTTAGGACCCCCGAACACCGGGGAGCTGTTTTTT
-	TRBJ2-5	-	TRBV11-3	CASSSTGQETQYF	TGTGCCAGCAGCTCGACAGGTCAAGAGACCCAGTACTTC
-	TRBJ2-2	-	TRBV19	CASSTQGPGELFF	TGTGCCAGTAGTACACAGGGTCCCGGGGAGCTGTTTTTT
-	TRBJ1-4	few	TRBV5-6	CASSRLVEKLFF	TGTGCCAGCAGCCGGCTAGTTGAAAAACTGTTTTTT
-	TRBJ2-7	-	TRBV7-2	CASSLAETEKDF	TGTGCCAGCAGCTTAGCGGAGACAGAGAAAGACTTC
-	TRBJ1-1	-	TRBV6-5	CASSWQLVVPGTEAFF	TGTGCCAGCAGTTGGCAACTGGTCGTCCCGGGGACTGAAGCTTTCTTT
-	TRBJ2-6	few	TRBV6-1	CASIRRGANVLTF	TGTGCCAGCATTCGCAGAGGGGCCAACGTCCTGACTTTC
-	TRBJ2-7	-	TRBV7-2	CASTISSGNSYEQYF	TGTGCCAGCACTATTAGTTCGGGTAACTCCTACGAGCAGTACTTC
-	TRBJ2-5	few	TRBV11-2	CASSLLAQETQYF	TGTGCCAGCAGCTTATTGGCCCAAGAGACCCAGTACTTC
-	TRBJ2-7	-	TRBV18	CASSPYQGFMSSYEQYF	TGTGCCAGCTCGCCTTATCAGGGGTTCATGAGCTCCTACGAGCAGTACTTC
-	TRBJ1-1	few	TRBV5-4	CASSWDPFRDEAFF	TGTGCCAGCAGCTGGGACCCGTTCCGGGATGAAGCTTTCTTT
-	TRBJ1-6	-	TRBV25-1	CASSSTGYNSPLHF	TGTGCCAGCAGCTCGACAGGCTATAATTCACCCCTCCACTTT
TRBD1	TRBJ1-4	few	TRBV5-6	CASSLAKAGGEKLFF	TGTGCCAGCAGCTTGGCCAAGGCAGGGGGTGAAAAACTGTTTTTT
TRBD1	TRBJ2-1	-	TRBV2	CASSSRTGGWNEQFF	TGTGCCAGCAGTAGTCGGACAGGGGGATGGAATGAGCAGTTCTTC
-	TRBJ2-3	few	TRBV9	CASSGGRSTDTQYF	TGTGCCAGCAGCGGCGGACGGAGCACAGATACGCAGTATTTT
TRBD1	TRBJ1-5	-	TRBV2	CASCDGQGVWEAQHF	TGTGCCAGCTGCGATGGACAGGGCGTTTGGGAAGCCCAGCATTTT
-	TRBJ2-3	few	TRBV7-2	CASSRGLLTDTQYF	TGTGCCAGCAGCCGCGGACTTCTGACAGATACGCAGTATTTT
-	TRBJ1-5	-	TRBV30	CAWSRRGQPQHF	TGTGCCTGGAGCAGGCGGGGTCAGCCCCAGCATTTT
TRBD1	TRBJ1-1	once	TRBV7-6	CASSLGGQGTEAFF	TGTGCCAGCAGCTTAGGGGGACAGGGGACTGAAGCTTTCTTT
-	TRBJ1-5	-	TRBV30	CACRQGNQPQHF	TGTGCCTGCCGACAAGGCAATCAGCCCCAGCATTTT
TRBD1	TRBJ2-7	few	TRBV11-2	CASSYQTGPYEQYF	TGTGCCAGCAGCTACCAGACAGGGCCCTACGAGCAGTACTTC
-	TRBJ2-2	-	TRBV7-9	CASSSPSGGPTNTGELFF	TGTGCCAGCAGCTCCCCGAGTGGGGGGCCAACGAACACCGGGGAGCTGTTTTTT
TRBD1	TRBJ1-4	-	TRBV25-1	CASSEFLGQGINEKLFF	TGTGCCAGCAGTGAATTTTTGGGACAGGGGATTAATGAAAAACTGTTTTTT
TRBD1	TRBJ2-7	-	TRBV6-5	CASSYSGTGGKYEQYF	TGTGCCAGCAGTTACTCGGGGACAGGGGGCAAATACGAGCAGTACTTC
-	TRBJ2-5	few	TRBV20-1	CSARGETQYF	TGCAGTGCTAGGGGGGAGACCCAGTACTTC
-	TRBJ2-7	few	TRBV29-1	CSVAGDFYEQYF	TGCAGCGTTGCGGGGGACTTCTACGAGCAGTACTTC
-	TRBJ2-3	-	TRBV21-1	CASSPRQGYTDTQYF	TGTGCCAGCAGCCCTCGACAGGGGTACACAGATACGCAGTATTTT
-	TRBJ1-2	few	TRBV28	CASSFARLRGSGYTF	TGTGCCAGCAGTTTTGCCAGACTCAGGGGATCTGGCTACACCTTC
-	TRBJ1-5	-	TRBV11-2	CASSLGSGDNQPQHF	TGTGCCAGCAGCTTAGGGTCAGGCGACAATCAGCCCCAGCATTTT
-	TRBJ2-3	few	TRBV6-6	CASSGTEGATDTQYF	TGTGCCAGCAGCGGTACCGAGGGTGCTACAGATACGCAGTATTTT
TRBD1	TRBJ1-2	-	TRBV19	CASSPGTAYVTGYTF	TGTGCCAGTAGTCCTGGGACAGCTTATGTCACTGGCTACACCTTC
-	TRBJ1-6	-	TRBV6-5	CASSYSGRQYNSPLHF	TGTGCCAGCAGTTACTCGGGTCGGCAGTATAATTCACCCCTCCACTTT
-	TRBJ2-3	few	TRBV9	CASSIHEPDTQYF	TGTGCCAGCAGCATCCACGAACCAGATACGCAGTATTTT
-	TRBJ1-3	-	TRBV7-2	CASSLGEGNTIYF	TGTGCCAGCAGCCTAGGGGAGGGAAACACCATATATTTT
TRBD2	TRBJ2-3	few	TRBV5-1	CASSLRPPGLAETDTQYF	TGCGCCAGCAGCTTACGACCACCGGGACTAGCGGAAACAGATACGCAGTATTTT
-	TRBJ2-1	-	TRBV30	CAWSPGKSSYNEQFF	TGTGCCTGGAGTCCGGGGAAAAGCTCCTACAATGAGCAGTTCTTC
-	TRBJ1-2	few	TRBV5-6	CASSTPRQAGYGYTF	TGTGCCAGCAGCACCCCAAGACAGGCGGGATATGGCTACACCTTC
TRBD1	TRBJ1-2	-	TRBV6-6	CASSTPGQTYGYTF	TGTGCCAGCAGCACACCGGGACAGACCTATGGCTACACCTTC
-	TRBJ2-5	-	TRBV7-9	CASSLARDQTQYF	TGTGCCAGCAGCTTAGCCAGGGACCAGACCCAGTACTTC
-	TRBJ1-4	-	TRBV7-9	CASSQEGLSNEKLFF	TGTGCCAGCAGCCAAGAGGGCTTATCTAATGAAAAACTGTTTTTT
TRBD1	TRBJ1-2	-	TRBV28	CASRQDRAYGYTF	TGTGCCAGCAGACAAGACAGGGCTTATGGCTACACCTTC